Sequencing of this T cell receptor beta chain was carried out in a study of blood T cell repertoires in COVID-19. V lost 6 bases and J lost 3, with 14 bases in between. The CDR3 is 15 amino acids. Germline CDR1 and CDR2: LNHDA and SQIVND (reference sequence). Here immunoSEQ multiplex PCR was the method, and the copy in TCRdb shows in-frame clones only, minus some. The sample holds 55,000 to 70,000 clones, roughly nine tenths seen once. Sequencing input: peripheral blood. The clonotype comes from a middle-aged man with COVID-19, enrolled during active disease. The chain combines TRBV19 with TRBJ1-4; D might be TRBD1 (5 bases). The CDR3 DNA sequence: TGTGCCAGTAGCCTCTCCGGGACTCCTAATGAAAAACTGTTTTTT. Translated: CASSLSGTPNEKLFF.